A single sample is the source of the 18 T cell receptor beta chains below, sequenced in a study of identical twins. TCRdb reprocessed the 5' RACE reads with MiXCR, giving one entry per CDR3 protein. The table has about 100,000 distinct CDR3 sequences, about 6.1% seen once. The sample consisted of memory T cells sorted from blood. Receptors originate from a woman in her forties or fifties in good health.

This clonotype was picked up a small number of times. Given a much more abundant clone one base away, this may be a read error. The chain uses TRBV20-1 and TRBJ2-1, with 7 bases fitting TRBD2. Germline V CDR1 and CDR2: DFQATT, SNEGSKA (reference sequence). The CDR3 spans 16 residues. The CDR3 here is CSDRGDEAGPYNEQFF. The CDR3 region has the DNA TGCAGTGATAGAGGGGACGAAGCGGGACCCTACAATGAGCAGTTCTTC.

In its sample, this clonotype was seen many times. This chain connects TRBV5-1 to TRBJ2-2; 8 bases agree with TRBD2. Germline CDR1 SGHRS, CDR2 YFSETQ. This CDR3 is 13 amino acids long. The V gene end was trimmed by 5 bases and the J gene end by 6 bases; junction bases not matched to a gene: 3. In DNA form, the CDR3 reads TGCGCCAGCAGGACTAGCGTTTCCGGGGAGCTGTTTTTT. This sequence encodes CASRTSVSGELFF.

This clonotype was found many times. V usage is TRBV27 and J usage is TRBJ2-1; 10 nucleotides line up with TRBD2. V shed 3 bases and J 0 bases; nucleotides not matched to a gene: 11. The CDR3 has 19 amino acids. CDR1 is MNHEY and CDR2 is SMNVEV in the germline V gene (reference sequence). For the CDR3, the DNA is TGTGCCAGCAGTTTGGGGTTCAAGAGCGGGAGGGCCTCCTACAATGAGCAGTTCTTC. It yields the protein CASSLGFKSGRASYNEQFF.

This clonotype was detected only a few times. CDR3 nucleotide sequence: TGCAGCGTTGAAGAGGGGACGAACATATGGGCAGATACGCAGTATTTT. Protein sequence: CSVEEGTNIWADTQYF. The chain combines TRBV29-1 with TRBJ2-3; possibly TRBD1 or TRBD2 for D (5 bases each). Trimming took off 0 bases at V and 4 bases at J, with 17 bases between the two ends. Germline CDR1 reads SQVTM; CDR2 reads ANQGSEA. The CDR3 covers 16 residues.

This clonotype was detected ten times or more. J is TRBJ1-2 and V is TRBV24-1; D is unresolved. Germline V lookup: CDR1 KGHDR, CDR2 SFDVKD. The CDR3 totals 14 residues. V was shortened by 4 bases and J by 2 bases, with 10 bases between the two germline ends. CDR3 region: CATSEAGNNYGYTF. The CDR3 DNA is TGTGCCACCAGTGAAGCCGGGAACAACTATGGCTACACCTTC.

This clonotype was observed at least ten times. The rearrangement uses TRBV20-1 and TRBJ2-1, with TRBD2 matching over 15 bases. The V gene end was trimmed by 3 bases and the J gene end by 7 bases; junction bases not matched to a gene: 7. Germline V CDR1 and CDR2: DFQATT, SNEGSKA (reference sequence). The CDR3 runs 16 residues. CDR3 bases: TGCAGTGCTAGTGATGGGACTAGCGGGAGGCGTAATGAGCAGTTCTTC. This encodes CSASDGTSGRRNEQFF.

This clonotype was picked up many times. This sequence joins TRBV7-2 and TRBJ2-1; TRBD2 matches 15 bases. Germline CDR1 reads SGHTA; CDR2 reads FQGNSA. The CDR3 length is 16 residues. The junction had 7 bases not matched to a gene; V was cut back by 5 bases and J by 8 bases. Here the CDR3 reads CASSPDGLAGGYEQFF. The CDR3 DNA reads TGTGCCAGCAGCCCCGACGGACTAGCGGGAGGGTATGAGCAGTTCTTC.

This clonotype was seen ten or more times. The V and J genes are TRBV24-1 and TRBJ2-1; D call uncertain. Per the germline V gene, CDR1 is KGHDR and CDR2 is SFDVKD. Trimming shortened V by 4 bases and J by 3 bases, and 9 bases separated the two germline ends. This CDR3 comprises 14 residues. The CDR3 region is CATSETLNYNEQFF. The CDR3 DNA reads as TGTGCCACCAGTGAGACTTTGAACTACAATGAGCAGTTCTTC.

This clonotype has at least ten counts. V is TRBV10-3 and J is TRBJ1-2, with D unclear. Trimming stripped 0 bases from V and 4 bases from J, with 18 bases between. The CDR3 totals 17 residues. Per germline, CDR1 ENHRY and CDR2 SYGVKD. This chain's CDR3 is CAISESLGGERIYGYTF. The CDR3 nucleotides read TGTGCCATCAGTGAGTCGTTAGGCGGGGAACGAATCTATGGCTACACCTTC.

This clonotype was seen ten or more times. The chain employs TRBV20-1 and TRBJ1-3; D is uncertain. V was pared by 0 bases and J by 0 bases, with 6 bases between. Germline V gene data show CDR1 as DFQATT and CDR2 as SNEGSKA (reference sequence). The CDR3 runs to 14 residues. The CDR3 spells CSARDPNSGNTIYF. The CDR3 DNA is TGCAGTGCTAGAGACCCGAACTCTGGAAACACCATATATTTT.

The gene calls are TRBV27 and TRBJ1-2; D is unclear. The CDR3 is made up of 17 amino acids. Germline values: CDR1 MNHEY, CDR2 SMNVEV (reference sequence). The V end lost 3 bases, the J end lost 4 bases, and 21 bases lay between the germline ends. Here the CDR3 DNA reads TGTGCCAGCAGTTTTAGGGATGACCTTCACTTATTCTATGGCTACACCTTC. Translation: CASSFRDDLHLFYGYTF.

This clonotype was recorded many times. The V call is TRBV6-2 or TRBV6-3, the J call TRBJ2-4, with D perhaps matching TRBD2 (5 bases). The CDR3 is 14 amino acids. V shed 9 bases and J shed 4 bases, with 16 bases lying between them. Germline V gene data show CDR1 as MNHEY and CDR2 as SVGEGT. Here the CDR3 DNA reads TGTGCCAGTAGTCAAGGCACGGGGAAAAACATTCAGTACTTC. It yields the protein CASSQGTGKNIQYF.

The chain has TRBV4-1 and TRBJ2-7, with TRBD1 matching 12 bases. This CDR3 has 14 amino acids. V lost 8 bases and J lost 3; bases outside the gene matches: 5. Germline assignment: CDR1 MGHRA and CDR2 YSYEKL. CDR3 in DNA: TGCGCCAGCGCAGGGACAGGGGGCCTCTACGAGCAGTACTTC. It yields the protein CASAGTGGLYEQYF.

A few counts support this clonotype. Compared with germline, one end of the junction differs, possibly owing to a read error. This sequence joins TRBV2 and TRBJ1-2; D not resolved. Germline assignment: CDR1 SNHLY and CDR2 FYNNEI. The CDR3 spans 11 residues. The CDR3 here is CASRESLETAF. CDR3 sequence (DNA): TGTGCCAGCCGGGAGTCACTCGAAACGGCCTTC.

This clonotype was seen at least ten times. The CDR3 here is CASILGEAGGARQPQHF. The CDR3, as DNA: TGTGCCAGCATCCTCGGTGAGGCGGGGGGTGCAAGGCAGCCCCAGCATTTT. The V gene is TRBV12-3 or TRBV12-4, the J gene TRBJ1-5; the D gene is possibly TRBD1 (5 bases). V dropped 7 bases and J dropped 7 bases, with 26 bases sitting between them. This CDR3 region has 17 residues.

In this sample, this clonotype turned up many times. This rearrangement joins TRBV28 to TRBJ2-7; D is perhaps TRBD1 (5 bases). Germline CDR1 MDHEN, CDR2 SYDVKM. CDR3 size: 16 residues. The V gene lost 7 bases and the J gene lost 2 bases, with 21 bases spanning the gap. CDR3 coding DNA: TGTGCCAGCACCTCCCCAGGGTTTATCCGTCCCTACGAGCAGTACGTC. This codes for CASTSPGFIRPYEQYV.

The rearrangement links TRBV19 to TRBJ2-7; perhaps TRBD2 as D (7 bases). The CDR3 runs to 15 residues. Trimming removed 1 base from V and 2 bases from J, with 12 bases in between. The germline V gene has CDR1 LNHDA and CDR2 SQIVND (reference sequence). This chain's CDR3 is CASSIGLGGAYEQYF. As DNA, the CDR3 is TGTGCCAGTAGTATAGGCCTAGGGGGGGCCTACGAGCAGTACTTC.

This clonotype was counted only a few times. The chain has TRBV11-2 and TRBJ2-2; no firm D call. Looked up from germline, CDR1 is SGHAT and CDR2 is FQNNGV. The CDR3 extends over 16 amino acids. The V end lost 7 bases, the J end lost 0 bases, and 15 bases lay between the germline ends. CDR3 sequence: CASTQSGFTNTGELFF. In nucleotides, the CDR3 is TGTGCCAGCACCCAAAGTGGCTTCACGAACACCGGGGAGCTGTTTTTT. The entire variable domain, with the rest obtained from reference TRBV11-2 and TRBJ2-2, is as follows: EAGVAQSPRYKIIEKRQSVAFWCNPISGHATLYWYQQILGQGPKLLIQFQNNGVVDDSQLPKDRFSAERLKGVDSTLKIQPAKLEDSAVYLCASTQSGFTNTGELFFGEGSRLTVL.